This is a list of T cell receptor beta chains from one sample in a study of vaccination and CD4 T cells after COVID-19. For these TCRs, the target antigens are not known. TCRdb re-analysed the PCR reads in MiXCR, keeping a single row per CDR3 protein. The repertoire consists of about 13,000 distinct CDR3 sequences, with 40% to 60% occurring once and the leading ten covering 16%. Sequencing input: CD4+ T cells from blood, cultured in vitro. These receptors were collected from a human donor who had recovered from COVID-19. The CDR3 runs from the conserved cysteine through the conserved F or W. A D gene is named only where the DNA matches it firmly.

d_call,j_call,v_call,cdr3_nt,cdr3_aa
.,TRBJ2-7,TRBV20-1,TGCAGTGCTAGAGATATTAGCCAGGGTCGAGGGGAGCAGTACTTC,CSARDISQGRGEQYF
.,TRBJ2-2,TRBV6-4,TGTGCCAGCAGTGACTCCAGCGCCGGGGAGCTGTTTTTT,CASSDSSAGELFF
TRBD1,TRBJ2-6,TRBV6-5,TGTGCCAGCAGTTCAGGGGGTTCTGGGGCCAACGTCCTGACTTTC,CASSSGGSGANVLTF
.,TRBJ2-7,TRBV5-5,TGTGCCAGCAGCTTGGAAGGGGGCGAGCAGTACTTC,CASSLEGGEQYF
TRBD1,TRBJ2-3,TRBV3-1,TGTGCCAGCAGCCGGACAGGGGGCGCAGATACGCAGTATTTT,CASSRTGGADTQYF
.,TRBJ1-1,TRBV6-1,TGTGCCAGCAGTCACGGGCACAGGGTGAACACTGAAGCTTTCTTT,CASSHGHRVNTEAFF
.,TRBJ1-5,TRBV4-1,TGCGCCAGCAGCCAAGATCGCCAGGATCAGCCCCAGCATTTT,CASSQDRQDQPQHF
TRBD2,TRBJ2-1,TRBV3-1,TGTGCCAGCAGCTGGAGCGGGAGGAATGAGCAGTTCTTC,CASSWSGRNEQFF
TRBD2,TRBJ2-3,TRBV5-1,TGCGCCAGCAGCCCCCGGGTAGCGGGAGTCGGGACAGATACGCAGTATTTT,CASSPRVAGVGTDTQYF
TRBD2,TRBJ2-1,TRBV6-5,TGTGCCAGCAGTTACCTTAGCGGGAGGGCCTGGAATGAGCAGTTCTTC,CASSYLSGRAWNEQFF
.,TRBJ2-7,TRBV2,TGTGCCAGCAGACCCCCCTTCCCAACCTACGAGCAGTACTTC,CASRPPFPTYEQYF
TRBD2,TRBJ2-7,TRBV20-1,TGCAGTGCAGGACTAGCGGGAGCGAGGGAGCAGTACTTC,CSAGLAGAREQYF
.,TRBJ2-1,TRBV6-5,TGTGCCAGCAGTTACTCGGAGGGCCCTGAGCAGTTCTTC,CASSYSEGPEQFF